This T cell receptor beta chain was obtained from a study of neurological immune-mediated disorders. The unsorted libraries originated from 2 million PBMCs that had been stored at -80 C. Broader study findings: No sharing of CDR3 amino acid sequences was observed among expanded clones across subjects, suggesting private repertoires in all groups.

Synthesis of cDNA was accomplished via 5'RACE employing 10-nucleotide random UMIs. Over 190 million TCR-beta sequences, together covering 15-18 subjects, were produced by every individual sequencing run that was carried out. TCRdb reanalysed the 5' RACE reads using MiXCR and keeps one entry per CDR3 protein. This table has 50,000 to 65,000 distinct CDR3 sequences, under 5.5% appearing once. This CDR3 has 15 residues. CDR1 and CDR2 from the germline V gene are MNHEY and SVGEGT. As concerns this clonotype: Its target is unknown. A junction boundary mismatches the germline segment, possibly from a read error.

The rearrangement joins TRBV6-2 or TRBV6-3 to TRBJ1-5; D gene uncertain. What was sequenced was PBMCs. This clonotype was obtained from a woman between 50 and 59 years old with multiple sclerosis. The CDR3 sequence is CASSYDTGRVTPQNF. The CDR3 DNA reads as TGTGCCAGCAGTTACGATACCGGGAGGGTGACGCCCCAGAATTTT.